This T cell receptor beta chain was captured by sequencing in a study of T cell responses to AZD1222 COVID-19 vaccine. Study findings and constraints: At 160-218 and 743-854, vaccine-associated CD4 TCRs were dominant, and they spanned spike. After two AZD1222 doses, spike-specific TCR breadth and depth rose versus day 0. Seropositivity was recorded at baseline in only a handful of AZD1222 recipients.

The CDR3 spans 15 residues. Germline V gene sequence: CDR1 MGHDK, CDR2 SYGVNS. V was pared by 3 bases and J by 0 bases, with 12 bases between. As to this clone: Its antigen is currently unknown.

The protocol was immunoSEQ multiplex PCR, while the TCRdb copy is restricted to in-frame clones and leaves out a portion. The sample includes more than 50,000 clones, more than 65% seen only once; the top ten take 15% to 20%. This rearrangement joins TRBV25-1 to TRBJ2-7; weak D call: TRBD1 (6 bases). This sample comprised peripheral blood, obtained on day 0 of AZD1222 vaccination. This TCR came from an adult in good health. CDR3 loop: CASSDWQGTSYEQYF. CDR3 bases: TGTGCCAGCAGTGACTGGCAGGGGACCTCCTACGAGCAGTACTTC.